The 32 T cell receptor beta chains presented below share a single source sample, sequenced in a study of blood T cell repertoires in COVID-19. Method: immunoSEQ multiplex PCR; TCRdb's copy keeps in-frame clones and lacks some. The profile covers 200,000 to 250,000 clones, with 80% to 85% appearing a single time and 15% to 20% taken by the ten largest. Specimen: peripheral blood. The receptors come from a woman older than 75 with active or convalescent COVID-19.

V is TRBV12-5 and J is TRBJ1-1, with D possibly matching TRBD1 (6 bases). This CDR3 region has 13 residues. The V gene lost 1 base and the J gene lost 11 bases, with 14 bases spanning the gap. Germline V lookup: CDR1 LGHNT, CDR2 FRNRAP. The CDR3 DNA is TGTGCTAGTGGTTTGGAAGCAGGGGTGGTGGCTTTCTTT. This encodes CASGLEAGVVAFF. Full variable domain (missing parts from reference TRBV12-5 and TRBJ1-1): DARVTQTPRHKVTEMGQEVTMRCQPILGHNTVFWYRQTMMQGLELLAYFRNRAPLDDSGMPKDRFSAEMPDATLATLKIQPSEPRDSAVYFCASGLEAGVVAFFGQGTRLTVV.

The chain has TRBV6-6 and TRBJ2-1; D may be TRBD1 (6 bases). Trimming pared 11 bases from V and 5 bases from J, leaving 19 bases between. This CDR3 is built from 14 residues. The germline V gene has CDR1 MNHNY and CDR2 SVGAGI (reference sequence). The CDR3: CACLGADTHNEQFF. The CDR3 DNA sequence: TGTGCCTGCCTGGGGGCCGACACCCACAATGAGCAGTTCTTC.

This rearrangement joins TRBV28 to TRBJ1-2; D call uncertain. V was trimmed by 3 bases and J by 3 bases, leaving 8 bases between them. CDR3 length: 13 residues. In germline, CDR1 is MDHEN, CDR2 SYDVKM. CDR3: CASSFAVHYGYTF. CDR3 coding DNA: TGTGCCAGCAGTTTCGCAGTTCACTATGGCTACACCTTC.

The chain combines TRBV28 with TRBJ2-1, with D unresolved. The germline CDR1 and CDR2 sequences are MDHEN and SYDVKM. Trimming cost V 6 bases and J 8 bases, with 14 bases left between them. CDR3 length: 13 residues. CDR3 sequence: CASSRPGRDEQFF. As DNA, the CDR3 is TGTGCCAGCAGCCGTCCCGGTAGAGATGAGCAGTTCTTC.

The CDR3 sequence: CASSSRGSLNTEAFF. The CDR3 nucleotides read TGCGCCAGCAGCTCCCGGGGGTCGCTGAACACTGAAGCTTTCTTT. The chain recombines TRBV4-1 with TRBJ1-1, with D perhaps TRBD1 (5 bases). Germline V gene sequence: CDR1 MGHRA, CDR2 YSYEKL. CDR3 length equals 15 residues. The V gene lost 5 bases and the J gene lost 0 bases, with 13 bases spanning the gap.

The chain recombines TRBV7-9 with TRBJ2-1; 8 bases are shared with TRBD2. Unmatched junction bases numbered 0, after V lost 3 bases and J lost 2 bases. In germline, CDR1 is SEHNR, CDR2 FQNEAQ (reference sequence). The CDR3 is 14 amino acids. CDR3 sequence (DNA): TGTGCCAGCAGCTTGACTAGCGCCTACAATGAGCAGTTCTTC. It yields the protein CASSLTSAYNEQFF.

The rearrangement uses TRBV7-9 and TRBJ2-7; 9 bases line up with TRBD2. After removal of 1 base from V and 4 bases from J, the junction contained 11 bases not matched to a gene. Germline values: CDR1 SEHNR, CDR2 FQNEAQ (reference sequence). The CDR3 is made up of 17 amino acids. CDR3 bases: TGTGCCAGCAGCTTAGAGAAAGGAGCGGGGGGCCCTTACGAGCAGTACTTC. Protein product: CASSLEKGAGGPYEQYF.

The CDR3 DNA reads TGTGCCAGCAGCCAGCCGGGACAGGGTGCCCGAGAGCAGTACTTC. This translates into CASSQPGQGAREQYF. The rearrangement joins TRBV7-6 to TRBJ2-7; 9 bases align to TRBD1. With 5 bases clipped from V and 7 bases from J, the junction kept 12 bases outside the gene matches. The CDR3 length is 15 residues. The germline CDR1 and CDR2 sequences are SGHVS and FNYEAQ.

The chain joins TRBV19 to TRBJ1-1, with TRBD1 as a possible D gene (5 bases). Trimming shortened V by 8 bases and J by 4 bases, and 17 bases separated the two germline ends. Germline V CDR1 and CDR2: LNHDA, SQIVND (reference sequence). CDR3 length: 14 amino acids. The CDR3: CASLLVGRRTEAFF. CDR3 DNA sequence: TGTGCCAGTCTTCTTGTGGGGCGGCGCACTGAAGCTTTCTTT.

CDR3 protein: CASSSTGQGNEQYF. CDR3 sequence (DNA): TGCGCCAGCAGCTCGACGGGACAGGGCAACGAGCAGTACTTC. V gene TRBV5-1 combines with J gene TRBJ2-7; 9 nucleotides align to TRBD1. Germline trimming cut 3 bases from V and 5 bases from J; bases unmatched to any gene: 6. Per germline, CDR1 SGHRS and CDR2 YFSETQ. This CDR3 contains 14 residues. The entire variable domain, with the rest obtained from reference TRBV5-1 and TRBJ2-7, is as follows: KAGVTQTPRYLIKTRGQQVTLSCSPISGHRSVSWYQQTPGQGLQFLFEYFSETQRNKGNFPGRFSGRQFSNSRSEMNVSTLELGDSALYLCASSSTGQGNEQYFGPGTRLTVT.

This sequence joins TRBV7-9 and TRBJ2-5; TRBD2 aligns across 7 bases. The germline V gene has CDR1 SEHNR and CDR2 FQNEAQ (reference sequence). This CDR3 spans 16 amino acids. The V and J ends lost 0 bases and 2 bases, in that order; junction bases with no gene match: 6. The CDR3 reads CASSLAGRGLQETQYF. CDR3 DNA sequence: TGTGCCAGCAGCTTAGCAGGGAGGGGCCTACAAGAGACCCAGTACTTC.

The J gene is TRBJ1-1, the V gene TRBV3-1 (or the pseudogene TRBV3-2); D is possibly TRBD1 (5 bases). This CDR3 contains 13 residues. Germline V gene sequence: CDR1 LGHDT, CDR2 YNNKEL (reference sequence). V lost 2 bases and J 4 bases, leaving 8 bases between the germline ends. The CDR3 DNA follows: TGTGCCAGCAGCCAACCCGGGGGCACTGAAGCTTTCTTT. Protein sequence: CASSQPGGTEAFF.

V gene TRBV28 combines with J gene TRBJ1-4; D uncertain. The CDR3 consists of 14 residues. The V end was cut by 3 bases, the J end by 2 bases, with 7 bases between. CDR1 MDHEN and CDR2 SYDVKM come from the germline V gene. CDR3 protein: CASSFEPTNEKLFF. CDR3 coding DNA: TGTGCCAGCAGTTTCGAGCCGACTAATGAAAAACTGTTTTTT.

The chain couples TRBV2 to TRBJ2-1; D gene ambiguous. In germline, CDR1 is SNHLY, CDR2 FYNNEI. CDR3 length: 11 residues. V gave up 7 bases and J gave up 4 bases, with 5 bases separating them. The CDR3 here is CASTYYNEQFF. The CDR3 DNA follows: TGTGCCAGCACTTATTACAATGAGCAGTTCTTC.

The J gene is TRBJ1-6, the V gene TRBV30; 7 nucleotides agree with TRBD1. Germline V lookup: CDR1 GTSNPN, CDR2 SVGIG (reference sequence). This CDR3 has 13 residues. The junction had 4 bases not matched to a gene; V was cut back by 5 bases and J by 6 bases. The CDR3 here is CAWGQDINSPLHF. CDR3 DNA sequence: TGTGCCTGGGGACAGGACATTAATTCACCCCTCCACTTT.

This chain uses TRBV13 with TRBJ2-5; D might be TRBD2 (6 bases). V gave up 1 base and J gave up 0 bases, with 9 bases separating them. The germline V gene has CDR1 PRHDT and CDR2 FYEKMQ (reference sequence). CDR3 length: 15 residues. The CDR3 here is CASSLVGGYQETQYF. CDR3 in DNA: TGTGCCAGCAGCTTAGTGGGAGGCTACCAAGAGACCCAGTACTTC.

V gene TRBV5-4 combines with J gene TRBJ2-3, with 9 positions matching TRBD1. Germline lookup yields CDR1 SGHNT and CDR2 YYREEE (reference sequence). The V and J ends lost 4 bases and 3 bases, in that order; junction bases with no gene match: 6. The CDR3 is 15 amino acids. In DNA, the CDR3 is TGTGCCAGCAGCCCGGGACAGGGTAGGACAGATACGCAGTATTTT. Residues: CASSPGQGRTDTQYF. The full variable domain, completed using reference TRBV5-4 and TRBJ2-3, is ETGVTQSPTHLIKTRGQQVTLRCSSQSGHNTVSWYQQALGQGPQFIFQYYREEENGRGNFPPRFSGLQFPNYSSELNVNALELDDSALYLCASSPGQGRTDTQYFGPGTRLTVL.

The CDR3 region is CASSYWTTNTGELFF. In DNA, the CDR3 is TGTGCCAGCAGTTACTGGACAACGAACACCGGGGAGCTGTTTTTT. The chain couples TRBV6-5 to TRBJ2-2, with D maybe TRBD1 (5 bases). Trimming took off 1 base at V and 0 bases at J, with 6 bases between the two ends. The CDR3 runs 15 residues. CDR1 and CDR2 from the germline V gene are MNHEY and SVGAGI.

This chain uses TRBV29-1 with TRBJ2-7, with 9 bases aligning to TRBD1. CDR1 and CDR2 (germline): SQVTM, ANQGSEA. The CDR3 covers 14 residues. Losses at the gene ends were 6 bases for V and 0 bases for J; bases not matched to a gene: 6. CDR3 sequence: CSVRQGVISYEQYF. The CDR3 DNA sequence: TGCAGCGTGAGACAGGGGGTCATCTCCTACGAGCAGTACTTC.

The chain couples TRBV7-8 to TRBJ1-3, with D possibly matching TRBD1 (6 bases). V was pared by 5 bases and J by 0 bases, with 14 bases between. CDR3 length equals 16 residues. Germline V gene lookup returns CDR1 SGHVS and CDR2 FQNEAQ. This chain's CDR3 is CASSPRTDYSGNTIYF. CDR3 sequence (DNA): TGTGCCAGCAGCCCCCGGACAGATTACTCTGGAAACACCATATATTTT.

This CDR3 reads CASSRDSSGVFIQPQHF. CDR3 coding DNA: TGTGCCAGCTCGAGGGATTCTTCAGGGGTATTTATCCAGCCCCAGCATTTT. The chain has TRBV18 and TRBJ1-5; D is perhaps TRBD1 (6 bases). The CDR3 runs 17 residues. V was trimmed by 6 bases and J by 7 bases, leaving 25 bases between them. CDR1 is KGHSH, CDR2 LQKENI, per germline.

CDR3 region: CASTRDSGYTEAFF. The DNA for the CDR3 is TGTGCCAGCACTCGTGATTCGGGGTACACTGAAGCTTTCTTT. The V call is TRBV14, the J call TRBJ1-1; D not certain. Germline CDR1 is SGHDN and CDR2 is FVKESK. V was pared by 7 bases and J by 3 bases, with 15 bases between. The CDR3 extends over 14 amino acids.

The chain carries TRBV5-1 and TRBJ2-7; a weak D match, TRBD1 (6 bases). There are 13 residues in the CDR3. The V and J ends lost 3 bases and 0 bases respectively, with 7 bases between them. Per the germline V gene, CDR1 is SGHRS and CDR2 is YFSETQ. For the CDR3, the DNA is TGCGCCAGCAGCTGGGACAACTCCTACGAGCAGTACTTC. The encoded protein is CASSWDNSYEQYF. The full variable domain, its missing parts supplied by reference TRBV5-1 and TRBJ2-7, is KAGVTQTPRYLIKTRGQQVTLSCSPISGHRSVSWYQQTPGQGLQFLFEYFSETQRNKGNFPGRFSGRQFSNSRSEMNVSTLELGDSALYLCASSWDNSYEQYFGPGTRLTVT.

The chain combines TRBV4-3 with TRBJ2-5, with 14 nucleotides matching TRBD2. With 4 bases clipped from V and 5 bases from J, the junction kept 6 bases outside the gene matches. Germline V gene sequence: CDR1 LGHNA, CDR2 YSLEER. This CDR3 spans 16 amino acids. CDR3 in amino acids: CASSRTSGRPDETQYF. CDR3 coding DNA: TGCGCCAGCAGCCGGACTAGCGGGAGGCCCGACGAGACCCAGTACTTC.

The CDR3 region is CASSPLIQGGVTGYTF. The DNA of the CDR3 is TGCGCCAGCAGCCCCCTAATTCAGGGAGGTGTTACTGGCTACACCTTC. The chain joins TRBV5-1 to TRBJ1-2, with D possibly being TRBD1 (5 bases). Trimming stripped 4 bases from V and 7 bases from J, with 23 bases between. Germline V lookup: CDR1 SGHRS, CDR2 YFSETQ. The CDR3 length is 16 residues.

A few counts support this clone. This specimen includes other DNA sequences encoding the same CDR3. The genes are TRBV11-2 and TRBJ2-7; 10 bases agree with TRBD2. Germline V gives CDR1 SGHAT, CDR2 FQNNGV. J gave up 2 bases and V 8 bases, and 3 bases lay outside the gene matches. There are 13 residues in the CDR3. CDR3: CASGSGGPYEQYF. The CDR3 nucleotides read TGTGCCAGCGGTAGCGGGGGGCCCTACGAGCAGTACTTC.

The chain couples TRBV18 to TRBJ2-1; TRBD1 might be the D (6 bases). From germline, CDR1 is KGHSH and CDR2 LQKENI. Between the trimmed V and J ends, which lost 3 bases and 5 bases, there was a span of 17 bases. This CDR3 has 16 residues. The CDR3 DNA reads TGTGCCAGCTCACCTTTGGGCAGGGGCTCTAACAATGAGCAGTTCTTC. Translating it yields CASSPLGRGSNNEQFF.

V usage is TRBV9 and J usage is TRBJ1-4, with 8 bases that match TRBD1. The germline V gene has CDR1 SGDLS and CDR2 YYNGEE. Unmatched junction bases numbered 7, after V lost 4 bases and J lost 5 bases. This CDR3 has 15 amino acids. The CDR3 loop reads CASSFRTGQNEKLFF. The CDR3 DNA reads TGTGCCAGCAGCTTTCGGACAGGGCAGAATGAAAAACTGTTTTTT.

The J gene is TRBJ2-5, the V gene TRBV19; 10 nucleotides agree with TRBD1. The CDR3 length is 14 residues. The V gene end was trimmed by 6 bases and the J gene end by 5 bases; junction bases not matched to a gene: 6. Germline CDR1 LNHDA, CDR2 SQIVND (reference sequence). CDR3 region: CASRVTGGGETQYF. For the CDR3, the DNA is TGTGCCAGTAGGGTGACAGGGGGCGGTGAGACCCAGTACTTC.

The chain carries TRBV7-8 and TRBJ1-1; the D gene is possibly TRBD1 (6 bases). CDR3 size: 14 residues. V lost 3 bases and J 5 bases, leaving 13 bases between the germline ends. The germline V gene encodes CDR1 SGHVS and CDR2 FQNEAQ. The DNA of the CDR3 is TGTGCCAGCAGCTTCGGGGGGCTAGCGACTGAAGCTTTCTTT. Translating it yields CASSFGGLATEAFF.

J is TRBJ1-1 and V is TRBV29-1; 7 nucleotides line up with TRBD1. V lost 6 bases to trimming and J lost 3 bases; unmatched junction nucleotides: 7. In germline, CDR1 is SQVTM, CDR2 ANQGSEA. The CDR3 length is 13 residues. The CDR3 is CSVAGTVYTEAFF. The DNA for the CDR3 is TGCAGCGTCGCCGGGACAGTTTACACTGAAGCTTTCTTT.

The chain joins TRBV7-9 to TRBJ2-1, with TRBD2 matching 7 bases. J lost 2 bases, V lost 2 bases, and 9 bases had no gene match. Per germline, CDR1 SEHNR and CDR2 FQNEAQ (reference sequence). The CDR3 consists of 17 residues. CDR3 region: CASSLWGGSSTYNEQFF. The DNA for the CDR3 is TGTGCCAGCAGCTTATGGGGGGGGAGCTCAACCTACAATGAGCAGTTCTTC. The full variable domain, completed using reference TRBV7-9 and TRBJ2-1, is DTGVSQNPRHKITKRGQNVTFRCDPISEHNRLYWYRQTLGQGPEFLTYFQNEAQLEKSRLLSDRFSAERPKGSFSTLEIQRTEQGDSAMYLCASSLWGGSSTYNEQFFGPGTRLTVL.